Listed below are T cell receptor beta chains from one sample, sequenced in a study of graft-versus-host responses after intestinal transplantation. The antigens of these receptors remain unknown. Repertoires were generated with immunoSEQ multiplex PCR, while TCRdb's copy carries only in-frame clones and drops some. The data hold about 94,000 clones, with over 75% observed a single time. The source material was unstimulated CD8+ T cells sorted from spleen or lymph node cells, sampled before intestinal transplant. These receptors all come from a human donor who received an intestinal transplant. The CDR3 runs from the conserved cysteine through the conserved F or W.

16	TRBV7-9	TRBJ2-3	CASSFVRTGNTDTQYF
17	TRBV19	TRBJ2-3	CASSITGGPPSTDTQYF
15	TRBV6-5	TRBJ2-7	CASRRTGGVYDEQYF
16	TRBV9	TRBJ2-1	CASSESGASSYNEQFF
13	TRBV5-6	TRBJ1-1	CASSLPFGQEAFF
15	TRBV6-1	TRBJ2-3	CASSRQGENTDTQYF
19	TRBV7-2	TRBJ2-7	CASTPPEGRGGPGVYEQYF
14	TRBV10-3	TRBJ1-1	CAISESMGALEAFF
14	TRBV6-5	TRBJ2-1	CASSQRDNHNEQFF
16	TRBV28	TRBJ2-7	CASSSEPGLAGYEQYF
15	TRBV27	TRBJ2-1	CASSLLPAVLNEQFF
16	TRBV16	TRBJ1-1	CASSLVGAARNTEAFF
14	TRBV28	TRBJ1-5	CASSFPRVRQPQHF
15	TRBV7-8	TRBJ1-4	CASSLGGGGNEKLFF
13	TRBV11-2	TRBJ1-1	CASSFGTGGWAFF
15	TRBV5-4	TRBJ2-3	CASSLIGGISDTQYF
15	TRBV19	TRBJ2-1	CASSIAGSSYNEQFF
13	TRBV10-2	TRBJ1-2	CASLEGLNYGYTF
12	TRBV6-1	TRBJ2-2	CASSYDTGELFF
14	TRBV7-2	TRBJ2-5	CASSPNIGAETQYF
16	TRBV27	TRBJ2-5	CASSYDRVPTQETQYF
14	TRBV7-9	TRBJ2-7	CASSSGTVSYEQYF
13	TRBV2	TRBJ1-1	CASSGKQLIEAFF
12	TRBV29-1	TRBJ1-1	CSVLTQNTEAFF
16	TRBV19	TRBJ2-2	CASIHSGGSNTGELFF
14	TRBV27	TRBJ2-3	CASSRQSFTDTQYF
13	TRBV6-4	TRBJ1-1	CASSAGRGTEAFF
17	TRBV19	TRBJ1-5	CASSIRGGQGTDQPQHF
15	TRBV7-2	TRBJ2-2	CASSYEGARTGELFF
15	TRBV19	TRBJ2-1	CASSLGTGGYNEQFF